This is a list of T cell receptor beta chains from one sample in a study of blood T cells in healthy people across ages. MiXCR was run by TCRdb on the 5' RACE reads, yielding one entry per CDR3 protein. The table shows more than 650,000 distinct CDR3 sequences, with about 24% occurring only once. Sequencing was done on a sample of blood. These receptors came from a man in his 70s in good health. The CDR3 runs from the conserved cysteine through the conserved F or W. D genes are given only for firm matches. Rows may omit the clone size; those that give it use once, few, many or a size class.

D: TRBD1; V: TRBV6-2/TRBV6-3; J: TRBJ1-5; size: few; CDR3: CASSRQGSGSYSNQPQHF; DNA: TGTGCCAGCAGCCGACAGGGAAGTGGGTCGTATAGCAATCAGCCCCAGCATTTT
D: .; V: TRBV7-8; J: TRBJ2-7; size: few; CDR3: CASSPRRVRGDEQYF; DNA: TGTGCCAGCAGCCCCCGGAGAGTGCGTGGCGACGAGCAGTACTTC
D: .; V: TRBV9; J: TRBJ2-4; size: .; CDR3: CASSVARDGNIQYF; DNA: TGTGCCAGCAGCGTAGCCAGGGACGGAAACATTCAGTACTTC
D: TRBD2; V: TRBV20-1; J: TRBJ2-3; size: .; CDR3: CSASIQRGSTDTQYF; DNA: TGCAGTGCTAGTATCCAGCGGGGTTCCACAGATACGCAGTATTTT
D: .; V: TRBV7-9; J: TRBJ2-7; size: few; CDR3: CASSLGGVAYEQYF; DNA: TGTGCCAGCAGCTTAGGGGGAGTCGCCTACGAGCAGTACTTC
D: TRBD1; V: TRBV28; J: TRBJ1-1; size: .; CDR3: CASSLLDRAIMNTEAFF; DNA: TGTGCCAGCAGTTTACTCGACAGGGCAATCATGAACACTGAAGCTTTCTTT
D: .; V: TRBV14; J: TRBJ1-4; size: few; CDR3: CASSQGKEGLRNEKLFF; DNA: TGTGCCAGCAGCCAGGGGAAAGAAGGTTTACGTAATGAAAAACTGTTTTTT
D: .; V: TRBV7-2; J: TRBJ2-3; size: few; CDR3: CASSFFGGATSTDTQYF; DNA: TGTGCCAGCAGCTTCTTTGGGGGCGCGACGAGCACAGATACGCAGTATTTT
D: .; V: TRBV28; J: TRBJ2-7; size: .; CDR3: CASRAQVGSYEQYF; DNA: TGTGCCAGCAGAGCACAGGTGGGCTCCTACGAGCAGTACTTC
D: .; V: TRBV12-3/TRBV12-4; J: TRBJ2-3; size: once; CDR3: CASSLGPHTQYF; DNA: TGTGCCAGCAGTTTGGGACCACATACGCAGTATTTT
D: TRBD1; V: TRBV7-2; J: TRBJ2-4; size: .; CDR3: CASSSQGMTAKNIQYF; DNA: TGTGCCAGCAGCTCACAGGGGATGACGGCCAAAAACATTCAGTACTTC
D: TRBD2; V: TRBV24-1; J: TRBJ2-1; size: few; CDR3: CATSDQREGHHEQFF; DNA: TGTGCCACCAGTGATCAGCGGGAGGGCCACCATGAGCAGTTCTTC
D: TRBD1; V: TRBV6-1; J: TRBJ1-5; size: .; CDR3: CASSEEQGRRQPQHF; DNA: TGTGCCAGCAGTGAAGAACAGGGGAGAAGACAGCCCCAGCATTTT
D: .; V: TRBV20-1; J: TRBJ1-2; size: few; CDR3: CSARAPDGYTF; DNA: TGCAGTGCTAGGGCCCCAGATGGCTACACCTTC
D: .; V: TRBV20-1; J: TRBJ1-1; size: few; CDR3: CSAHYMGSGTEAFF; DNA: TGCAGTGCCCACTACATGGGCTCGGGGACTGAAGCTTTCTTT
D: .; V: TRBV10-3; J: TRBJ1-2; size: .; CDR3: CAISGTVKNGYTF; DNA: TGTGCCATCAGTGGGACGGTGAAAAATGGCTACACCTTC